Reported below is one T cell receptor beta chain. This entry is derived from a study of cytomegalovirus exposure and HLA in healthy donors. The ends lost 2 bases at V and 8 bases at J; junction bases unmatched: 9. The CDR3 runs to 15 residues. The V gene's germline CDR1 is MNHEY and CDR2 SMNVEV (reference sequence). A multiplex PCR was run with 60 Vbeta primers and 13 Jbeta primers. Assay: immunoSEQ multiplex PCR; the TCRdb copy retains only in-frame clones and omits some. The repertoire holds about 110,000 clones, with about 90% as singletons. This TCR derives from a man aged 40-49 years in good health and CMV-seronegative. The sample consisted of PBMCs. The V call is TRBV27, the J call TRBJ1-2; 9 nucleotides align to TRBD1. The CDR3 is CASSLATGGGEGYTF. The DNA of the CDR3 is TGTGCCAGCAGTTTAGCGACAGGGGGAGGAGAAGGCTACACCTTC.